The rows below give T cell receptor beta chains drawn from one sample of a study of T cell responses to AZD1222 COVID-19 vaccine. Profiling relied on immunoSEQ multiplex PCR, and the TCRdb table lists in-frame clones only, not all of them. The repertoire includes 85,000 or so clones, around 90% of them detected once, and around 10% sits in the top ten. The specimen comprised peripheral blood, sampled 28 days after the second AZD1222 dose. The receptors here all came from an adult who received the AZD1222 COVID-19 vaccine. Both conserved end residues are part of each CDR3. A D gene is named only where the DNA matches it firmly. A clone size is listed for some rows: how often the clone was seen (once, few, many), or a class if it is expanded.

CDR3aa	CDR3nt	v_gene	d_gene	abundance	j_gene
CASSIARNNEQFF	TGTGCCAGTAGTATAGCCCGAAACAATGAGCAGTTCTTC	TRBV19	NA	once	TRBJ2-1
CASSISGAGNTEAFF	TGTGCCAGTAGTATTAGTGGTGCAGGGAACACTGAAGCTTTCTTT	TRBV19	NA	NA	TRBJ1-1
CASSPQVTNQPQHF	TGTGCCAGCTCACCACAGGTAACCAATCAGCCCCAGCATTTT	TRBV18	NA	NA	TRBJ1-5
CASSSLLGSREQFF	TGTGCCAGCAGTTCCCTCCTGGGGTCCAGGGAGCAGTTCTTC	TRBV6-2/TRBV6-3	NA	NA	TRBJ2-1
CAISANYEQYF	TGTGCCATCAGTGCCAACTACGAGCAGTACTTC	TRBV10-3	NA	NA	TRBJ2-7
CAIRRQGENEKLFF	TGTGCCATCAGAAGACAGGGAGAAAATGAAAAACTGTTTTTT	TRBV10-3	TRBD1	NA	TRBJ1-4
CASTHTGAGEQYF	TGTGCCAGCACCCATACAGGGGCGGGCGAGCAGTACTTC	TRBV27	TRBD1	NA	TRBJ2-7
CASSLYSLETQYF	TGTGCCAGCAGCCTATACAGTTTGGAGACCCAGTACTTC	TRBV6-2/TRBV6-3	NA	NA	TRBJ2-5
CASRPGQGPTIF	TGTGCCAGCAGGCCAGGGCAGGGTCCAACGATCTTC	TRBV12-3/TRBV12-4	NA	NA	TRBJ1-2
CASSLPPGALGEQYF	TGCGCCAGCAGCCTTCCTCCGGGAGCTCTGGGCGAGCAGTACTTC	TRBV5-1	NA	NA	TRBJ2-7
CASSPGFRETQYF	TGTGCCAGCTCACCAGGGTTTCGAGAGACCCAGTACTTC	TRBV18	NA	NA	TRBJ2-5
CASSLRVYTEAFF	TGTGCCAGCAGCCTCAGGGTTTACACTGAAGCTTTCTTT	TRBV7-2	NA	NA	TRBJ1-1
CASSERGGEVTEAFF	TGTGCCAGCAGTGAACGGGGCGGGGAGGTCACTGAAGCTTTCTTT	TRBV25-1	NA	NA	TRBJ1-1
CATSRGGTATNYGYTF	TGTGCCACCAGCAGAGGAGGGACAGCAACCAACTATGGCTACACCTTC	TRBV15	TRBD1	NA	TRBJ1-2
CASARNQETQYF	TGTGCCAGCGCCCGGAACCAAGAGACCCAGTACTTC	TRBV12-3/TRBV12-4	NA	NA	TRBJ2-5
CASTWSHEQYF	TGTGCCAGCACTTGGTCCCACGAGCAGTACTTC	TRBV2	NA	NA	TRBJ2-7
CASSPTQDNEKLFF	TGTGCCAGCTCACCAACCCAAGATAATGAAAAACTGTTTTTT	TRBV18	NA	few	TRBJ1-4
CAWNSHRGYGYTF	TGTGCCTGGAACAGTCACAGGGGCTATGGCTACACCTTC	TRBV30	TRBD1	NA	TRBJ1-2
CASSSPGQGASPGELFF	TGTGCCAGCAGCTCCCCGGGGCAGGGGGCGAGCCCCGGGGAGCTGTTTTTT	TRBV7-3	TRBD1	NA	TRBJ2-2
CASSPRGSGRAYEQYF	TGTGCCAGCAGCCCGCGGGGGAGCGGGAGAGCCTACGAGCAGTACTTC	TRBV4-2	TRBD2	NA	TRBJ2-7
CATSDGTRYEQYF	TGTGCCACCAGTGACGGGACTAGATACGAGCAGTACTTC	TRBV24-1	TRBD2	NA	TRBJ2-7
CSVGGDRSNTGELFF	TGCAGCGTTGGGGGGGACAGGAGTAACACCGGGGAGCTGTTTTTT	TRBV29-1	TRBD1	NA	TRBJ2-2
CASSSRNPGELFF	TGTGCCAGCAGCTCCCGGAATCCCGGGGAGCTGTTTTTT	TRBV7-6	NA	NA	TRBJ2-2
CASSYSGQGFNSPLHF	TGTGCCAGCAGTTACTCGGGACAGGGGTTCAATTCACCCCTCCACTTT	TRBV6-5	TRBD1	NA	TRBJ1-6
CASSHMGQGGGYTF	TGTGCCAGCAGCCACATGGGACAGGGCGGTGGCTACACCTTC	TRBV3-1/TRBV3-2	TRBD1	NA	TRBJ1-2
CASSTSSGSKSRYEQYF	TGTGCCAGTAGTACGTCTAGCGGGAGTAAGTCTCGTTACGAGCAGTACTTC	TRBV19	TRBD2	NA	TRBJ2-7
CASSPTEGLRRRETQYF	TGTGCCAGCAGCCCCACGGAGGGGCTTCGTAGGAGAGAGACCCAGTACTTC	TRBV3-1/TRBV3-2	NA	NA	TRBJ2-5
CASSQVAGNTIYF	TGTGCCAGCAGCCAAGTCGCTGGAAACACCATATATTTT	TRBV3-1/TRBV3-2	NA	NA	TRBJ1-3
CASSLVGAAGDGYTF	TGTGCCAGCAGCTTAGTTGGTGCGGCAGGGGATGGCTACACCTTC	TRBV7-2	NA	NA	TRBJ1-2
CASSSRGGRANTGELFF	TGTGCCAGCAGCTCCCGAGGGGGAAGGGCAAACACCGGGGAGCTGTTTTTT	TRBV7-3	NA	NA	TRBJ2-2
CSASQGGEGSQYF	TGCAGTGCTAGTCAGGGCGGTGAGGGTTCCCAGTACTTC	TRBV20-1	NA	NA	TRBJ2-5
CASREDQYLDTQYF	TGTGCCAGTAGAGAGGACCAGTATTTAGATACGCAGTATTTT	TRBV19	NA	NA	TRBJ2-3
CASSPARAEGRGNEQFF	TGTGCCAGCAGCCCGGCCCGAGCGGAGGGAAGGGGTAATGAGCAGTTCTTC	TRBV5-6	NA	NA	TRBJ2-1
CATSRDGWSGNQPQHF	TGTGCCACCAGCAGAGATGGGTGGTCGGGCAATCAGCCCCAGCATTTT	TRBV15	NA	NA	TRBJ1-5
CASILLEVAGADTQYF	TGTGCCAGCATACTCCTAGAGGTAGCGGGAGCAGATACGCAGTATTTT	TRBV2	TRBD2	few	TRBJ2-3
CATSRDRLAGGYNEQFF	TGTGCCACCAGCAGAGATAGGCTAGCGGGAGGTTACAATGAGCAGTTCTTC	TRBV15	TRBD2	NA	TRBJ2-1
CASSLGLALGYQETQYF	TGTGCCAGCAGCTTGGGACTGGCTTTGGGGTACCAAGAGACCCAGTACTTC	TRBV7-9	NA	NA	TRBJ2-5
CASSPRLDTEAFF	TGTGCCAGCTCACCACGGCTGGACACTGAAGCTTTCTTT	TRBV18	NA	NA	TRBJ1-1
CASSLDAFPTEAFF	TGTGCCAGCAGCTTAGATGCTTTCCCCACTGAAGCTTTCTTT	TRBV7-8	NA	once	TRBJ1-1
CASSLGQTRRGPYGYTF	TGTGCCAGCAGCTTAGGCCAGACAAGACGGGGCCCTTATGGCTACACCTTC	TRBV13	NA	NA	TRBJ1-2
CASSISDLLPQHF	TGTGCCAGTAGTATATCAGACCTCCTGCCCCAGCATTTT	TRBV19	NA	NA	TRBJ1-5
CATERTSGDTQYF	TGTGCCACCGAACGAACTAGCGGAGATACGCAGTATTTT	TRBV15	TRBD2	NA	TRBJ2-3
CAWSPTGASADEQYF	TGTGCCTGGAGTCCAACCGGGGCCAGCGCCGACGAGCAGTACTTC	TRBV30	NA	NA	TRBJ2-7